The text below deals with one T cell receptor beta chain. TCRdb's copy holds only in-frame clones and misses some; the assay was immunoSEQ multiplex PCR. The sample has about 36,000 clones, 74% seen once. The record originates from a study of OX40 agonist ivuxolimab in advanced cancers. V was shortened by 6 bases and J by 5 bases, with 13 bases between the two germline ends. This CDR3 spans 13 amino acids. Germline values: CDR1 MNHNS, CDR2 SASEGT. The rearrangement links TRBV6-1 to TRBJ1-1; D uncertain. This sequence originates from an adult with an advanced solid tumor such as melanoma, head and neck, liver or kidney cancer. The sequences come from CD4+ or CD8+ T cells sorted from blood, collected in a trial of the OX40 agonist ivuxolimab. This chain's CDR3 is CASRRTGNTEAFF. The CDR3 bases are TGTGCCAGCAGGAGGACGGGGAATACTGAAGCTTTCTTT.